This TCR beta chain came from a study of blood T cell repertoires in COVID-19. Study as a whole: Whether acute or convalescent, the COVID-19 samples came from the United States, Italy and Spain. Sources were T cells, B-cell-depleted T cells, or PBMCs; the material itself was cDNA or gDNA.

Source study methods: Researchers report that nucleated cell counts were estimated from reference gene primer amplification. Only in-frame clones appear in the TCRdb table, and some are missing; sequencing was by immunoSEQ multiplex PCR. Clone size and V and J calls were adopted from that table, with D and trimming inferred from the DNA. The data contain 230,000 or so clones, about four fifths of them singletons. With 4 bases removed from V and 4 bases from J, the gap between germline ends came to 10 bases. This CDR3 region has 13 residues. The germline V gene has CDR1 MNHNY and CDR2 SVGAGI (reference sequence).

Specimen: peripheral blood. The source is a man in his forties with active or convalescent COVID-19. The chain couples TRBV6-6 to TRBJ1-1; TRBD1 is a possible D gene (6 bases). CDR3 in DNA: TGTGCCAGCAGTTTACAGGGAAGCACTGAAGCTTTCTTT. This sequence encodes CASSLQGSTEAFF.